This TCR beta chain was identified during a study of tumor and adjacent non-tumor tissue in lung cancer. On the study more broadly: There were 11 to 12 adenocarcinoma, a couple of squamous cell carcinoma and 1 small cell lung cancer cases. About 4.17 million productive TCRbeta reads were obtained per sample on average. Study-level points and caveats: In normal lung, the top 100 clones were significantly more dominant than in tumor. Compared with tumor, normal lung showed significantly lower TCR diversity.

The CDR3 runs to 17 residues. Germline V gives CDR1 MGHRA, CDR2 YSYEKL. No cell sorting was done before RNA was extracted from the tissue. In this sample, this clonotype turned up once. Its antigen is still unknown. Just one base apart from a much larger clone, this may be a read error. A modified ARM-PCR protocol with three rounds of nested PCR amplified TCRbeta. TCRdb used MiXCR to reprocess the multiplex PCR reads, holding one entry per CDR3 protein. Of over 110,000 distinct CDR3 sequences in the sample, around 60% were seen once. The sequencing input was lung tumor tissue. This receptor was obtained from a man between 60 and 75 years old with small cell lung cancer. This chain joins TRBV4-1 and TRBJ2-2; D unclear. This CDR3 is CASSQDRSPANTRELFF. The CDR3 DNA reads TGCGCCAGCAGCCAAGATAGGTCGCCGGCGAACACCAGGGAGCTGTTTTTT.